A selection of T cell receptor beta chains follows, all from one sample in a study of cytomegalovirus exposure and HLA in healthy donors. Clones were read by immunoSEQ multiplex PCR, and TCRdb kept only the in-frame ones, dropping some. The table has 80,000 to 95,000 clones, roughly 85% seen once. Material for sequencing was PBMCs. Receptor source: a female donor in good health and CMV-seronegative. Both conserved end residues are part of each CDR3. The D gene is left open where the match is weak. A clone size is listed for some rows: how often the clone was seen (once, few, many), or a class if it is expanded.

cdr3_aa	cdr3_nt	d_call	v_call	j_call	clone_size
CASSFLTGTTYEQYF	TGTGCCAGCAGTTTCCTAACCGGGACAACGTACGAGCAGTACTTC	NA	TRBV6-1	TRBJ2-7	few
CASSFSGTTGSPLHF	TGTGCCAGCAGCTTCTCCGGGACGACAGGGTCACCCCTCCACTTT	TRBD1	TRBV7-9	TRBJ1-6	NA
CASSSGTGVNTEAFF	TGTGCCAGCAGTTCCGGGACAGGGGTTAACACTGAAGCTTTCTTT	TRBD1	TRBV6-6	TRBJ1-1	few
CASSVQAVSTEAFF	TGTGCCAGCAGCGTTCAGGCCGTGAGTACTGAAGCTTTCTTT	NA	TRBV9	TRBJ1-1	NA
CASSPPGQGFYEQYF	TGTGCCAGCAGTCCCCCGGGACAGGGGTTCTACGAGCAGTACTTC	TRBD1	TRBV28	TRBJ2-7	NA
CASSVGQGHGYTF	TGTGCCAGCTCAGTAGGACAGGGGCATGGCTACACCTTC	TRBD1	TRBV18	TRBJ1-2	NA
CASSVDQRDKFF	TGTGCCAGCAGCGTTGATCAGCGGGACAAGTTCTTC	NA	TRBV9	TRBJ2-1	once
CASRKAGADEQYF	TGTGCCAGTCGAAAAGCGGGAGCAGACGAGCAGTACTTC	TRBD2	TRBV27	TRBJ2-7	NA
CATSGGGSYNSPLHF	TGTGCCACTTCGGGGGGAGGCTCCTATAATTCACCCCTCCACTTT	NA	TRBV5-6	TRBJ1-6	NA
CASSEAGQGMVEAFF	TGTGCCAGCAGTGAAGCGGGGCAGGGAATGGTGGAAGCTTTCTTT	NA	TRBV6-1	TRBJ1-1	NA
CASSLANGYEQYF	TGTGCCAGCAGCTTGGCCAACGGCTACGAGCAGTACTTC	NA	TRBV5-6	TRBJ2-7	NA
CASSLATTDTQYF	TGCGCCAGCAGCTTGGCTACCACAGATACGCAGTATTTT	NA	TRBV5-1	TRBJ2-3	NA
CASSFRTGGNSPLHF	TGTGCCAGCAGTTTCCGGACAGGGGGCAATTCACCCCTCCACTTT	TRBD1	TRBV6-1	TRBJ1-6	NA
CASSQVLSYEQYF	TGTGCCAGCAGCCAAGTACTCTCCTACGAGCAGTACTTC	NA	TRBV14	TRBJ2-7	NA
CASSLTQGDGYTF	TGTGCCAGCAGTTTAACACAGGGTGATGGCTACACCTTC	NA	TRBV27	TRBJ1-2	NA
CASSPQTGTFETQYF	TGTGCCAGCAGTCCACAAACCGGGACTTTCGAGACCCAGTACTTC	NA	TRBV28	TRBJ2-5	NA
CASSPNPGEAFF	TGTGCCAGCTCACCAAACCCGGGTGAAGCTTTCTTT	NA	TRBV18	TRBJ1-1	few
CASRPDRADGNTIYF	TGTGCCAGCAGACCGGACAGGGCGGATGGAAACACCATATATTTT	TRBD1	TRBV6-5	TRBJ1-3	NA
CASRALQGEKLFF	TGTGCCAGTAGGGCCCTTCAGGGGGAAAAACTGTTTTTT	NA	TRBV19	TRBJ1-4	few
CASSPRVENTEAFF	TGTGCCAGCAGCCCGAGGGTAGAGAACACTGAAGCTTTCTTT	NA	TRBV5-4	TRBJ1-1	NA
CASSYATPGYEQYF	TGTGCCAGCAGTTACGCGACCCCAGGGTACGAGCAGTACTTC	NA	TRBV6-5	TRBJ2-7	few
CASSRSRTGAHYGYTF	TGTGCCAGCAGTCGATCAAGGACAGGGGCCCACTATGGCTACACCTTC	TRBD1	TRBV28	TRBJ1-2	NA
CASSVGTIAGGQETQYF	TGTGCCAGCAGCGTAGGGACAATAGCGGGGGGGCAGGAGACCCAGTACTTC	TRBD2	TRBV9	TRBJ2-5	NA
CASSWGGEQYF	TGTGCCAGCAGTTGGGGGGGAGAGCAGTACTTC	TRBD2	TRBV6-5	TRBJ2-7	NA
CAIGRQRTSGNTIYF	TGTGCCATCGGGAGGCAGAGAACCTCTGGAAACACCATATATTTT	NA	TRBV10-3	TRBJ1-3	NA
CASRRDSEAFF	TGTGCCAGCAGACGGGACAGTGAAGCTTTCTTT	TRBD1	TRBV5-4	TRBJ1-1	NA
CASSPPGLQETQYF	TGTGCCAGCTCACCACCGGGGCTACAAGAGACCCAGTACTTC	NA	TRBV18	TRBJ2-5	NA
CASRPDRGPFEAFF	TGTGCCAGCAGACCTGACAGGGGTCCCTTTGAAGCTTTCTTT	TRBD1	TRBV6-5	TRBJ1-1	NA